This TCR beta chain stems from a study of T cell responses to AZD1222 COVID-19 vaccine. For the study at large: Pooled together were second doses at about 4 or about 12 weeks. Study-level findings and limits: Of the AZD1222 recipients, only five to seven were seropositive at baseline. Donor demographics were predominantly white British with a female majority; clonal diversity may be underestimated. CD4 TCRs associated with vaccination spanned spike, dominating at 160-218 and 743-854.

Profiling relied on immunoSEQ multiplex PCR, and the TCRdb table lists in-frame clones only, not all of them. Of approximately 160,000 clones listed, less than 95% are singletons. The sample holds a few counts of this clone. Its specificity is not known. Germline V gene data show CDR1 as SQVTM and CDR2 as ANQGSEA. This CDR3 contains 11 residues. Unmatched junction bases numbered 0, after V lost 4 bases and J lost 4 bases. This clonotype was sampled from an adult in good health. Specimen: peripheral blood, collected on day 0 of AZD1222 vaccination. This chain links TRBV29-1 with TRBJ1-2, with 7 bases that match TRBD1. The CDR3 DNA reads TGCAGCGTTGCAGGGGGCTATGGCTACACCTTC. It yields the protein CSVAGGYGYTF.